Sequencing of this TCR beta chain was carried out in a study of blood T cell repertoires in COVID-19. Study at large: Spain, Italy and the United States supplied samples that represented acute and convalescent COVID-19. In each case, the material was cDNA or gDNA derived from T cells, B-cell-depleted T cells, or PBMCs.

Trimming removed 4 bases at V and 5 bases at J, with 15 bases between. This CDR3 is 14 amino acids long. Per germline, CDR1 SGHNT and CDR2 YYREEE (reference sequence). In the original workflow: Estimates of nucleated cell counts were drawn from the amplification of reference gene primers. The table came from immunoSEQ multiplex PCR; TCRdb's copy has only in-frame clones and leaves some out. Clonal size and the V and J genes are those of that table, whereas D and trimming came from the DNA. The table includes some 96,000 clones, 90% detected once. This sequence was found in a man aged 55 to 70 with acute or convalescent COVID-19. The chain couples TRBV5-4 to TRBJ1-1; tentatively, D is TRBD1 (6 bases). Sequencing used peripheral blood. The CDR3 DNA reads as TGTGCCAGCAGCGTGCCTCAGGGGCAAACTGAAGCTTTCTTT. Residues: CASSVPQGQTEAFF. Looking up the rest from reference TRBV5-4 and TRBJ1-1 gives the full variable domain: ETGVTQSPTHLIKTRGQQVTLRCSSQSGHNTVSWYQQALGQGPQFIFQYYREEENGRGNFPPRFSGLQFPNYSSELNVNALELDDSALYLCASSVPQGQTEAFFGQGTRLTVV.